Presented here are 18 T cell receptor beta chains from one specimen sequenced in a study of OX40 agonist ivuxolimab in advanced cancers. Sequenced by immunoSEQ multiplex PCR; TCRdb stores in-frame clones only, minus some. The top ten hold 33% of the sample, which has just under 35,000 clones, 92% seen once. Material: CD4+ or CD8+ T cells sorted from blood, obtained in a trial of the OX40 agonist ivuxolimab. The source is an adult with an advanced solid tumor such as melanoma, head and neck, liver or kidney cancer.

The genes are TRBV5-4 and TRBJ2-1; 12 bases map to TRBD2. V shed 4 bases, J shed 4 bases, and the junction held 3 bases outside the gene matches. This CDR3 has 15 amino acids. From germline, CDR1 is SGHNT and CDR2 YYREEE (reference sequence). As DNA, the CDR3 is TGTGCCAGCAGCCCCGGACTAGCGGGATACAATGAGCAGTTCTTC. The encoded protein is CASSPGLAGYNEQFF.

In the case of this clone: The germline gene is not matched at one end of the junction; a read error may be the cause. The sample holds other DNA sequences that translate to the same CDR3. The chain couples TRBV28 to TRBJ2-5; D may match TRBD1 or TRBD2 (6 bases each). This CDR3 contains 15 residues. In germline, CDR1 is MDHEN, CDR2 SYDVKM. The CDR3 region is CASSRPFAGQETQYF. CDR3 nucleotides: TGTGCCAGCAGTCGCCCCTTTGCGGGACAAGAGACTCAGTACTTC.

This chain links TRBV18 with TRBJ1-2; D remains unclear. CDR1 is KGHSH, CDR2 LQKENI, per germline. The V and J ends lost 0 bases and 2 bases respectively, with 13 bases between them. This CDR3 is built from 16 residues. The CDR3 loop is CASSPPAQDVNYGYTF. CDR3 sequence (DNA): TGTGCCAGCTCACCACCGGCGCAGGACGTAAACTATGGCTACACCTTC.

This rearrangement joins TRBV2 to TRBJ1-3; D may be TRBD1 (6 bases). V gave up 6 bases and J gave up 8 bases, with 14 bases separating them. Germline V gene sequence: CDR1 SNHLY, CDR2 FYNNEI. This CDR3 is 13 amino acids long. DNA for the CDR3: TGTGCCAGCAGCTTCAACAGGGAATACACCATATATTTT. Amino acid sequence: CASSFNREYTIYF.

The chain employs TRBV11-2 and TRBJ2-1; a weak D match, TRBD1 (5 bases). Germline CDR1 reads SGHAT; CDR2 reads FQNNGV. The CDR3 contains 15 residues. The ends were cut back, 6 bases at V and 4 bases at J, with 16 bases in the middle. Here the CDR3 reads CASSYQGTLYNEQFF. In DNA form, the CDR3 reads TGTGCCAGCAGTTACCAGGGTACGTTGTACAATGAGCAGTTCTTC.

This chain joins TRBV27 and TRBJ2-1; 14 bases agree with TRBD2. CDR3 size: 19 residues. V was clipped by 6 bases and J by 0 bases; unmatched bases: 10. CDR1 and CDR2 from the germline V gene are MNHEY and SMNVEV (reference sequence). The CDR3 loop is CASSPGLAGVWVSYNEQFF. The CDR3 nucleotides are TGTGCCAGCAGCCCGGGACTAGCGGGAGTCTGGGTCTCCTACAATGAGCAGTTCTTC.

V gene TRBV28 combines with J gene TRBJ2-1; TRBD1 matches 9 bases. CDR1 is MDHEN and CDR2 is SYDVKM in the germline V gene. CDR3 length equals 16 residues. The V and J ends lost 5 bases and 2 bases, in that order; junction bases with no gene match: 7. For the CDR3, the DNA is TGTGCCAGCAGTACACCGGGACAGGGCCCCTACAATGAGCAGTTCTTC. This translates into CASSTPGQGPYNEQFF.

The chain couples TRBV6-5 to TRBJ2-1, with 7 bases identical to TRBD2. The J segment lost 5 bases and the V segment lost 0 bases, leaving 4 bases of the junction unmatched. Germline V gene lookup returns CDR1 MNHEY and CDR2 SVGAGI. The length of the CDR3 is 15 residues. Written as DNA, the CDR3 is TGTGCCAGCAGTTACTCGGGGAGGGGCCACAATGAGCAGTTCTTC. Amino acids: CASSYSGRGHNEQFF.

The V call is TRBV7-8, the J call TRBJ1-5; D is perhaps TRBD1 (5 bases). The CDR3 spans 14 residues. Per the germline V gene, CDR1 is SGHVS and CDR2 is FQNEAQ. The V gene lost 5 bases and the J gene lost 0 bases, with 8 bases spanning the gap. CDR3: CASSTQVSNQPQHF. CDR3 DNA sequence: TGTGCCAGCAGCACACAGGTTAGCAATCAGCCCCAGCATTTT.

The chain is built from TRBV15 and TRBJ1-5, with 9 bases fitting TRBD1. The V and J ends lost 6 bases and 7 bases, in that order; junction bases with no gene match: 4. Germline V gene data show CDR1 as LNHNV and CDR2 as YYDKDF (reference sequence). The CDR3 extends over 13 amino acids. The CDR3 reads CATRGQGPQPQHF. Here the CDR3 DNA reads TGTGCCACCAGAGGACAGGGGCCCCAGCCCCAGCATTTT.

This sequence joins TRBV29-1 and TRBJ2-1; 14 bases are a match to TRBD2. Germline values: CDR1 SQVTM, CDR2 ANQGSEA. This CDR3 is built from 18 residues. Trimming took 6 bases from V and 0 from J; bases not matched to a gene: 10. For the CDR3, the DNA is TGCAGCGTACTGGGACTAGCGGGAGTGCCGAGCTCCTACAATGAGCAGTTCTTC. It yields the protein CSVLGLAGVPSSYNEQFF.

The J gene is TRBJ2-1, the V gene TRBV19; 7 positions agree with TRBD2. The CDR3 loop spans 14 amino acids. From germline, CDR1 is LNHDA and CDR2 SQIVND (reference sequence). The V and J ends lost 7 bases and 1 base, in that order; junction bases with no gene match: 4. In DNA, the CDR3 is TGTGCCAGTACTTGGGGAGGGTCCTACAATGAGCAGTTCTTC. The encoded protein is CASTWGGSYNEQFF.

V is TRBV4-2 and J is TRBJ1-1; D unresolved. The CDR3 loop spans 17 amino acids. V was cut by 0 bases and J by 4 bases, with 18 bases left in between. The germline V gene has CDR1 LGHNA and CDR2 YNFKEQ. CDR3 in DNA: TGTGCCAGCAGCCAAGAGTCGCGGCGTTGGGATACCACTGAAGCTTTCTTT. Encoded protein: CASSQESRRWDTTEAFF.

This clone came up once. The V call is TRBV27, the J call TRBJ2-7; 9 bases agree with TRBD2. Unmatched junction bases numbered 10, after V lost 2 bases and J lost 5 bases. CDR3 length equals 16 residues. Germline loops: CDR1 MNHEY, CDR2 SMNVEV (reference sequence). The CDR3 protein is CASSLESYAGGHEQYF. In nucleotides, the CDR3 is TGTGCCAGCAGTTTAGAATCGTATGCGGGAGGGCACGAGCAGTACTTC.

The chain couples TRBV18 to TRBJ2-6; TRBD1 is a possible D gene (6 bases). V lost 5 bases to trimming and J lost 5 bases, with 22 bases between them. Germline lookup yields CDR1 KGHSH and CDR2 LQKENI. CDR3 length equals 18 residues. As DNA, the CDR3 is TGTGCCAGCTCAGTGAATGGGACATTTACAAGTCGGGCCAACGTCCTGACTTTC. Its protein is CASSVNGTFTSRANVLTF.

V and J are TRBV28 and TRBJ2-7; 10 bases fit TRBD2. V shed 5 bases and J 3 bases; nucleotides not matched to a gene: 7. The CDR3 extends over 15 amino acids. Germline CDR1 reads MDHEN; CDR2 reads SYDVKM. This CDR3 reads CASSPISGRNYEQYF. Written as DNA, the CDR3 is TGTGCCAGCAGTCCCATTAGCGGGAGGAACTACGAGCAGTACTTC.

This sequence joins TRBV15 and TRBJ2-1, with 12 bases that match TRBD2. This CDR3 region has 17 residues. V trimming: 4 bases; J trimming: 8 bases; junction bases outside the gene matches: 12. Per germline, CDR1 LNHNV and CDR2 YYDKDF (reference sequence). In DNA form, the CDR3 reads TGTGCCACCAGCACCCTATCCCCTAGCGGGAGGGTCCATGAGCAGTTCTTC. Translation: CATSTLSPSGRVHEQFF. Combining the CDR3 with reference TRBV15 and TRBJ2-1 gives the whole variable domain DAMVIQNPRYQVTQFGKPVTLSCSQTLNHNVMYWYQQKSSQAPKLLFHYYDKDFNNEADTPDNFQSRRPNTSFCFLDIRSPGLGDTAMYLCATSTLSPSGRVHEQFFGPGTRLTVL.

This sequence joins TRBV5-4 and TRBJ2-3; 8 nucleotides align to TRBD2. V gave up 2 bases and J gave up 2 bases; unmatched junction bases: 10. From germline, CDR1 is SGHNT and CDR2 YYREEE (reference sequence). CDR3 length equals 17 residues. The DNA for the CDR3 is TGTGCCAGCAGCTTTCCCCCGGGACTAGTCCCCACAGATACGCAGTATTTT. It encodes CASSFPPGLVPTDTQYF. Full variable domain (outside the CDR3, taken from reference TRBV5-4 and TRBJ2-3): ETGVTQSPTHLIKTRGQQVTLRCSSQSGHNTVSWYQQALGQGPQFIFQYYREEENGRGNFPPRFSGLQFPNYSSELNVNALELDDSALYLCASSFPPGLVPTDTQYFGPGTRLTVL.